These 9 T cell receptor beta chains came from one sample sequenced in a study of OX40 agonist ivuxolimab in advanced cancers. TCRdb's table, derived via immunoSEQ multiplex PCR, lists solely in-frame clones and lacks some. The sample consists of 75,000 to 100,000 clones, approximately 80% of them appearing once. Sample: CD4+ or CD8+ T cells sorted from blood, taken in a trial of the OX40 agonist ivuxolimab. Receptors were obtained from an adult with an advanced solid tumor such as melanoma, head and neck, liver or kidney cancer.

The rearrangement uses TRBV5-1 and TRBJ2-5; 10 bases agree with TRBD1. With 4 bases clipped from V and 3 bases from J, the junction kept 3 bases outside the gene matches. Germline assignment: CDR1 SGHRS and CDR2 YFSETQ. This CDR3 spans 14 amino acids. This CDR3 reads CASSVGQGKETQYF. CDR3 DNA sequence: TGCGCCAGCAGCGTGGGACAGGGGAAAGAGACCCAGTACTTC.

This clone occurred many times. This rearrangement joins TRBV7-2 to TRBJ1-6; 10 bases line up with TRBD1. The CDR3 is 16 amino acids. V was clipped by 4 bases and J by 7 bases; unmatched bases: 7. CDR1 is SGHTA, CDR2 FQGNSA, per germline. The DNA for the CDR3 is TGTGCCAGCAGCTACAACAGGGGACAGGGGAATTCACCCCTCCACTTT. Translated, it gives CASSYNRGQGNSPLHF.

The table lists this clone with a count of one. J is TRBJ2-2 and V is TRBV10-3; the match to TRBD1 covers 7 bases. Unmatched junction bases numbered 4, after V lost 6 bases and J lost 6 bases. The CDR3 length is 13 residues. Looked up from germline, CDR1 is ENHRY and CDR2 is SYGVKD. CDR3 residues: CAISPQGPGELFF. The CDR3 DNA is TGTGCCATCAGCCCACAGGGGCCCGGGGAGCTGTTTTTT.

V usage is TRBV30 and J usage is TRBJ2-7, with TRBD2 matching 8 bases. Germline trimming cut 3 bases from V and 6 bases from J; bases unmatched to any gene: 19. Looked up from germline, CDR1 is GTSNPN and CDR2 is SVGIG (reference sequence). The CDR3 runs 17 residues. This CDR3 reads CAWSPRGGPHMAGEQYV. The CDR3 nucleotides read TGTGCCTGGAGCCCACGGGGGGGGCCTCACATGGCCGGCGAGCAGTACGTC.

V gene TRBV28 combines with J gene TRBJ2-7; D may be TRBD2 (5 bases). Germline V lookup: CDR1 MDHEN, CDR2 SYDVKM. Trimming pared 3 bases from V and 0 bases from J, leaving 12 bases between. The CDR3 consists of 15 residues. As DNA, the CDR3 is TGTGCCAGCAGTTTTTTGGGCCGGGACTCCTACGAGCAGTACTTC. It encodes CASSFLGRDSYEQYF.

This rearrangement joins TRBV27 to TRBJ2-5, with no clear D. The CDR3 length is 14 residues. The V gene's germline CDR1 is MNHEY and CDR2 SMNVEV (reference sequence). V was trimmed by 0 bases and J by 2 bases, leaving 7 bases between them. CDR3 residues: CASSLSWLQETQYF. The DNA for the CDR3 is TGTGCCAGCAGTTTATCGTGGTTACAAGAGACCCAGTACTTC.

The chain carries TRBV9 and TRBJ2-5; TRBD2 is a possible D gene (6 bases). Germline V CDR1 and CDR2: SGDLS, YYNGEE. The V end lost 0 bases, the J end lost 4 bases, and 19 bases lay between the germline ends. CDR3 size: 17 residues. The CDR3 reads CASSVGKRAATGETQYF. As DNA, the CDR3 is TGTGCCAGCAGCGTAGGAAAGCGGGCCGCGACTGGAGAGACCCAGTACTTC.

The V call is TRBV7-6, the J call TRBJ1-3; D unresolved. Trimming took 2 bases from V and 2 from J, leaving 10 bases between them. The CDR3 is made up of 15 amino acids. Germline CDR1 reads SGHVS; CDR2 reads FNYEAQ. The CDR3 protein is CASSLYPRPGNTIYF. The CDR3 DNA reads TGTGCCAGCAGCTTATACCCCCGTCCTGGAAACACCATATATTTT.

This clone was seen just once. The chain recombines TRBV4-1 with TRBJ1-4; 10 bases are a match to TRBD1. Germline CDR1 and CDR2: MGHRA and YSYEKL. V lost 0 bases, J lost 6 bases, and 4 bases stayed unmatched. The CDR3 runs 16 residues. CDR3 region: CASSQDLGTGDEKLFF. The CDR3 DNA reads TGCGCCAGCAGCCAAGATCTCGGGACAGGGGATGAAAAACTGTTTTTT.